The 25 T cell receptor beta chains listed next were all sequenced from one sample in a study of CD8 T cells in ankylosing spondylitis. TCRdb itself ran the 5' RACE reads through MiXCR, one entry per CDR3 protein. Of 250,000 or so distinct CDR3 sequences in the sample, 15% to 20% were seen once. The material sequenced was blood, either unsorted or a sorted T cell fraction (not recorded which). These receptor sequences come from a male donor with ankylosing spondylitis or in good health (not recorded which).

Only a few counts were recorded for this clonotype. This chain uses TRBV29-1 with TRBJ2-3; no definite D call. Germline CDR1 reads SQVTM; CDR2 reads ANQGSEA. This CDR3 comprises 13 residues. V was shortened by 1 base and J by 1 base, with 6 bases between the two germline ends. The CDR3 nucleotides are TGCAGCGTTGAAGCATGGGGCACAGATACGCAGTATTTT. This gives the protein CSVEAWGTDTQYF.

The V and J genes are TRBV12-3 or TRBV12-4 and TRBJ1-3; the D gene is possibly TRBD1 (5 bases). The V end was cut by 2 bases, the J end by 0 bases, with 11 bases between. CDR3 length equals 16 residues. CDR3 bases: TGTGCCAGCAGTTTATGGGAGGGACCCTCTGGAAACACCATATATTTT. It codes for CASSLWEGPSGNTIYF.

This sequence joins TRBV25-1 and TRBJ1-2; D gene unclear. Germline V gives CDR1 MGHDK, CDR2 SYGVNS. V lost 8 bases to trimming and J lost 5 bases, with 12 bases between them. This CDR3 comprises 12 residues. The CDR3 region is CASLHRGYGYTF. The CDR3 DNA reads as TGTGCCAGCCTACACCGCGGGTATGGCTACACCTTC.

This clonotype showed up just a few times. This chain links TRBV12-3 or TRBV12-4 with TRBJ2-4, with D maybe TRBD2 (5 bases). Trimming took 6 bases from V and 7 from J, leaving 13 bases between them. CDR3 size: 13 residues. Written as DNA, the CDR3 is TGTGCCAGCAGCCCAGAGGGAGTGAACATTCAGTACTTC. Translating it yields CASSPEGVNIQYF.

This chain links TRBV5-1 with TRBJ2-7; D uncertain. V shed 1 base and J shed 0 bases, with 8 bases lying between them. Germline CDR1 is SGHRS and CDR2 is YFSETQ. The CDR3 sequence is 14 residues long. The CDR3 loop reads CASSLWGSSYEQYF. CDR3 nucleotide sequence: TGCGCCAGCAGCTTGTGGGGAAGCTCCTACGAGCAGTACTTC.

A few counts support this clonotype. The chain couples TRBV28 to TRBJ2-3; TRBD2 matches 12 bases. Per germline, CDR1 MDHEN and CDR2 SYDVKM. This CDR3 has 19 amino acids. The V gene end was trimmed by 3 bases and the J gene end by 4 bases; junction bases not matched to a gene: 14. CDR3 loop: CASSFGSQLTSGSSDTQYF. The CDR3 DNA reads TGTGCCAGCAGTTTTGGTTCGCAGCTGACTAGCGGGAGCTCAGATACGCAGTATTTT.

This clonotype came up a few times. The chain couples TRBV3-1 to TRBJ2-1, with TRBD2 matching 9 bases. The CDR3 consists of 16 residues. Germline trimming cut 3 bases from V and 0 bases from J; bases unmatched to any gene: 3. Germline CDR1 LGHDT, CDR2 YNNKEL (reference sequence). The CDR3 loop reads CASSHRAGGSYNEQFF. In nucleotides, the CDR3 is TGTGCCAGCAGCCACCGAGCGGGAGGCTCCTACAATGAGCAGTTCTTC.

The V gene is TRBV4-2, the J gene TRBJ2-6; D might be TRBD1 (6 bases). CDR1 is LGHNA and CDR2 is YNFKEQ in the germline V gene. The CDR3 runs 16 residues. V lost 0 bases and J lost 2, with 8 bases in between. CDR3 sequence: CASSQDTGTGANVLTF. CDR3 nucleotides: TGTGCCAGCAGCCAAGACACAGGGACTGGGGCCAACGTCCTGACTTTC.

The table lists this clonotype with many counts. In nucleotides, the CDR3 is TGTGCCAGTAGTGTACCGGGACAGGGCTACGAGCAGTACTTC. Residues: CASSVPGQGYEQYF. This sequence joins TRBV19 and TRBJ2-7, with TRBD1 matching 9 bases. The CDR3 contains 14 residues. The trim removed 5 bases at V and 3 bases at J, leaving 5 bases unmatched. Germline CDR1 is LNHDA and CDR2 is SQIVND (reference sequence).

The chain has TRBV12-3 or TRBV12-4 and TRBJ2-1; 7 bases map to TRBD2. V trimming: 4 bases; J trimming: 5 bases; junction bases outside the gene matches: 8. The CDR3 is 15 amino acids. In DNA, the CDR3 is TGTGCCAGCAGTTCCGCCCGGCTAGCGGACAATGAGCAGTTCTTC. It is translated as CASSSARLADNEQFF.

This clonotype has a handful of counts. The chain carries TRBV29-1 and TRBJ2-7, with D perhaps TRBD2 (6 bases). The CDR3 runs 13 residues. V was trimmed by 3 bases and J by 6 bases, leaving 15 bases between them. Germline loops: CDR1 SQVTM, CDR2 ANQGSEA. CDR3 coding DNA: TGCAGCGTTGAGGGAGGCGCGGCTGTCGAGCAGTACTTC. Residues: CSVEGGAAVEQYF.

The chain is built from TRBV10-2 and TRBJ2-1, with D uncertain. From germline, CDR1 is WSHSY and CDR2 SAAADI. The V end was cut by 3 bases, the J end by 0 bases, with 6 bases between. This CDR3 has 14 residues. The CDR3 sequence is CASSDSASYNEQFF. In nucleotides, the CDR3 is TGCGCCAGCAGTGACAGCGCCTCCTACAATGAGCAGTTCTTC.

The CDR3 here is CASTLRSGLADFSYNEQFF. The CDR3, as DNA: TGTGCCAGCACCCTACGGAGCGGGCTAGCGGACTTCTCCTACAATGAGCAGTTCTTC. The gene calls are TRBV12-3 or TRBV12-4 and TRBJ2-1; 7 bases fit TRBD2. CDR3 length: 19 amino acids. Trimming at V came to 7 bases and at J to 0 bases, leaving 18 bases not matched to a gene.

The chain recombines TRBV7-9 with TRBJ2-1; 13 nucleotides agree with TRBD2. This CDR3 region has 16 residues. With V trimmed by 6 bases and J by 9 bases, 11 bases remained unmatched. CDR1 is SEHNR and CDR2 is FQNEAQ in the germline V gene (reference sequence). CDR3 region: CASRTRTSGSLGEQFF. CDR3 bases: TGTGCCAGCAGAACTAGGACTAGCGGGAGTCTGGGTGAGCAGTTCTTC.

In this sample, this clonotype turned up a few times. The rearrangement links TRBV7-9 to TRBJ2-3; 7 bases map to TRBD2. Germline-derived CDR1 and CDR2 are SEHNR and FQNEAQ (reference sequence). The CDR3 contains 14 residues. V shed 5 bases and J 4 bases; nucleotides not matched to a gene: 6. The CDR3 sequence is CASSVERDSDTQYF. CDR3 nucleotides: TGTGCCAGCAGCGTCGAGCGGGATTCAGATACGCAGTATTTT.

The DNA of the CDR3 is TGCAGCGTTGAAGATCCTCCCCCGGGCGAAGGGTTCCAGTACTTC. Protein product: CSVEDPPPGEGFQYF. This chain links TRBV29-1 with TRBJ2-5; D is unresolved. The ends were cut back, 0 bases at V and 10 bases at J, with 21 bases in the middle. Germline V CDR1 and CDR2: SQVTM, ANQGSEA. This CDR3 is 15 amino acids long.

In its sample, this clonotype was seen a few times. The chain joins TRBV20-1 to TRBJ2-3; 8 bases fit TRBD2. Germline V gives CDR1 DFQATT, CDR2 SNEGSKA (reference sequence). Trimming removed 2 bases from V and 2 bases from J; junction bases left unmatched: 9. The CDR3 contains 16 residues. DNA for the CDR3: TGCAGTGCTAGACCGGGGGGGGGCGACCACACAGATACGCAGTATTTT. Translation gives CSARPGGGDHTDTQYF.

This clonotype came up a few times. This rearrangement joins TRBV4-1 to TRBJ2-1; D ambiguous. The CDR3 extends over 12 amino acids. Germline CDR1 is MGHRA and CDR2 is YSYEKL. Trimming stripped 4 bases from V and 9 bases from J, with 10 bases between. The CDR3 nucleotides read TGCGCCAGCAGCCGCGTGATCAGTGAGCAGTTCTTC. Translating gives CASSRVISEQFF.

This chain links TRBV20-1 with TRBJ2-3; a possible D gene is TRBD1 (6 bases). Germline CDR1 reads DFQATT; CDR2 reads SNEGSKA (reference sequence). Deletions cut 3 bases from V and 5 bases from J, with 12 bases between. The CDR3 consists of 13 residues. CDR3 in DNA: TGCAGTGCTAGGAGGGACACCGTAGATACGCAGTATTTT. Residues: CSARRDTVDTQYF.

The rearrangement links TRBV28 to TRBJ2-1; 11 bases map to TRBD1. The CDR3 loop spans 17 amino acids. Trimming cost V 6 bases and J 4 bases; bases outside gene matches: 11. In germline, CDR1 is MDHEN, CDR2 SYDVKM. In DNA, the CDR3 is TGTGCCAGCAGAAACCTCCCGGGGACAGGGGGATACAATGAGCAGTTCTTC. It codes for CASRNLPGTGGYNEQFF.

The DNA of the CDR3 is TGTGCCAGCTCCGGTGGTAGCGGGAGGGTCCAAGAGACCCAGTACTTC. Translation: CASSGGSGRVQETQYF. The chain is built from TRBV12-3 or TRBV12-4 and TRBJ2-5; TRBD2 agrees at 11 bases. The CDR3 runs to 16 residues. The ends lost 8 bases at V and 1 base at J; junction bases unmatched: 9.

The rearrangement joins TRBV20-1 to TRBJ2-1; 9 bases agree with TRBD2. Germline assignment: CDR1 DFQATT and CDR2 SNEGSKA (reference sequence). V dropped 0 bases and J dropped 9; count of bases not matched to a gene: 15. This CDR3 is 17 amino acids long. The chain's CDR3 is CSARDPLAGTNVGEQFF. The CDR3 nucleotides are TGCAGTGCTAGAGATCCCCTAGCGGGAACAAACGTGGGTGAGCAGTTCTTC.

Only a few counts were recorded for this clonotype. This chain connects TRBV2 to TRBJ2-1; 7 nucleotides match TRBD2. The junction had 7 bases not matched to a gene; V was cut back by 6 bases and J by 5 bases. The CDR3 has 14 amino acids. Germline V gene sequence: CDR1 SNHLY, CDR2 FYNNEI. The CDR3 nucleotides are TGTGCCAGCAGAGTGGGACTACTAAACAATGAGCAGTTCTTC. This gives the protein CASRVGLLNNEQFF.

This clonotype was seen a few times. This chain uses TRBV11-2 with TRBJ2-3; 7 bases line up with TRBD1. The V and J ends lost 4 bases and 2 bases, in that order; junction bases with no gene match: 15. CDR3 length: 18 amino acids. Germline V gene lookup returns CDR1 SGHAT and CDR2 FQNNGV. CDR3 in amino acids: CASSSIIEGAGDTDTQYF. For the CDR3, the DNA is TGTGCCAGCAGCTCCATCATTGAGGGGGCAGGGGACACAGATACGCAGTATTTT.

Many counts were recorded for this clonotype. The gene calls are TRBV6-1 and TRBJ2-1; 7 bases map to TRBD2. V lost 1 base, J lost 8 bases, and 14 bases stayed unmatched. The CDR3 has 17 residues. In germline, CDR1 is MNHNS, CDR2 SASEGT. DNA for the CDR3: TGTGCCAGCAGTGAAGTAATTCGGGGGGTTGGTTTAGATGAGCAGTTCTTC. It translates to CASSEVIRGVGLDEQFF.